This T cell receptor beta chain was recorded in a study of blood T cells in healthy people across ages. Alongside a J-beta primer mix, a sample-barcoded 5' primer served in a second PCR lasting about 7 to 11 cycles. In TCRdb, the 5' RACE reads were re-called with MiXCR into one record per CDR3 protein. The sample holds roughly 1,300,000 distinct CDR3 sequences, roughly 60% seen once. The germline CDR1 and CDR2 sequences are MNHEY and SVGEGT. The V end lost 4 bases, the J end lost 9 bases, and 16 bases lay between the germline ends. This CDR3 has 14 residues. Samples each yielded at least 5.5 micrograms of total RNA.

Source material: blood. The receptor was derived from a man between 18 and 35 years old in good health. This chain connects TRBV6-2 or TRBV6-3 to TRBJ2-1; no definite D call. The CDR3 nucleotides are TGTGCCAGCAGTTTCCCTTGGGAAAATGGTGAGCAGTTCTTC. As protein: CASSFPWENGEQFF.